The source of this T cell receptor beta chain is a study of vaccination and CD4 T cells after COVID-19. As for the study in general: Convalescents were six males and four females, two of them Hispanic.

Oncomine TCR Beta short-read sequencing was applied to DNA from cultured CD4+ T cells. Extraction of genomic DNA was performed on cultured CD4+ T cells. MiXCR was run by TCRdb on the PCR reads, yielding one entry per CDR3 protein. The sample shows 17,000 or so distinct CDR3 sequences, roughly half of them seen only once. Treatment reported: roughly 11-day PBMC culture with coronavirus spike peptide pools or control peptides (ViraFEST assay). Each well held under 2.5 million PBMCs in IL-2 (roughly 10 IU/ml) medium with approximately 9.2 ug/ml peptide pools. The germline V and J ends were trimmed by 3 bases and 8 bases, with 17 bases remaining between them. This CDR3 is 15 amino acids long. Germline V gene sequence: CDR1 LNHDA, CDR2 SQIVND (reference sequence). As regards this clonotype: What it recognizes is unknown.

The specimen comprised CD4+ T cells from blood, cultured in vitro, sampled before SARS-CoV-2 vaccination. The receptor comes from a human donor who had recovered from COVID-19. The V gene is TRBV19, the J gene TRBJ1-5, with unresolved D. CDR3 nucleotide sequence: TGTGCCAGTAGTATTTCAAGTGGGGTTATGGAGCCCCAGCATTTT. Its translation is CASSISSGVMEPQHF.